The 6 T cell receptor beta chains given below trace back to one sample, sequenced in a study of T cell changes during pregnancy in multiple sclerosis. Profiling relied on immunoSEQ multiplex PCR, and the TCRdb table lists in-frame clones only, not all of them. Of about 100,000 clones in the sample, approximately 94% were seen once. The input for sequencing was peripheral blood, taken in the second trimester of pregnancy. The receptors were sampled from a female donor with multiple sclerosis, enrolled in a pregnancy study.

The chain has TRBV5-1 and TRBJ1-2, with 12 bases lining up with TRBD1. The germline V gene encodes CDR1 SGHRS and CDR2 YFSETQ. V lost 4 bases, J lost 6 bases, and 4 bases stayed unmatched. The CDR3 has 14 residues. CDR3 bases: TGCGCCAGCAGCCCGGGACAGGGGGCGAATGGCTACACCTTC. Protein product: CASSPGQGANGYTF.

This sequence joins TRBV6-5 and TRBJ2-7, with 8 bases aligning to TRBD1. Germline CDR1 is MNHEY and CDR2 is SVGAGI. The CDR3 runs 14 residues. The V gene end was trimmed by 5 bases and the J gene end by 1 base; junction bases not matched to a gene: 4. CDR3 nucleotides: TGTGCCAGCAGTCTGGGACAGGCTTCCTACGAGCAGTACTTC. Its translation is CASSLGQASYEQYF.

V and J are TRBV7-9 and TRBJ2-7, with 8 bases matching TRBD1. Germline loops: CDR1 SEHNR, CDR2 FQNEAQ (reference sequence). The CDR3 contains 14 residues. The ends lost 1 base at V and 5 bases at J; junction bases unmatched: 4. The CDR3 bases are TGTGCCAGCAGCTTAGGACAGGGGCTAAACGAGCAGTACTTC. Translation: CASSLGQGLNEQYF.

This clone was recorded a few times. The chain links TRBV30 to TRBJ2-7; D perhaps matches TRBD2 (5 bases). This CDR3 region has 14 residues. V lost 4 bases, J lost 2 bases, and 15 bases lay in between. From germline, CDR1 is GTSNPN and CDR2 SVGIG (reference sequence). The CDR3 region has the DNA TGTGCCTGGACCGACCCGCCGGGAACCTACGAGCAGTACTTC. It specifies CAWTDPPGTYEQYF. Looking up the rest from reference TRBV30 and TRBJ2-7 gives the full variable domain: SQTIHQWPATLVQPVGSPLSLECTVEGTSNPNLYWYRQAAGRGLQLLFYSVGIGQISSEVPQNLSASRPQDRQFILSSKKLLLSDSGFYLCAWTDPPGTYEQYFGPGTRLTVT.

This chain joins TRBV28 and TRBJ2-7, with 10 bases that match TRBD1. This CDR3 is 15 amino acids long. Germline V gene sequence: CDR1 MDHEN, CDR2 SYDVKM. The V gene end was trimmed by 1 base and the J gene end by 1 base; junction bases not matched to a gene: 1. CDR3 sequence: CASSLSDRGSYEQYF. CDR3 DNA sequence: TGTGCCAGCAGTTTATCGGACAGGGGGTCCTACGAGCAGTACTTC. The full variable domain, in which reference TRBV28 and TRBJ2-7 provide the parts outside the CDR3, is DVKVTQSSRYLVKRTGEKVFLECVQDMDHENMFWYRQDPGLGLRLIYFSYDVKMKEKGDIPEGYSVSREKKERFSLILESASTNQTSMYLCASSLSDRGSYEQYFGPGTRLTVT.

This clone has just one count. V gene TRBV9 combines with J gene TRBJ2-1, with 11 bases that match TRBD2. In germline, CDR1 is SGDLS, CDR2 YYNGEE. This CDR3 contains 20 residues. The junction had 15 bases not matched to a gene; V was cut back by 0 bases and J by 4 bases. CDR3 in amino acids: CASSVAPTSGSPSGYNEQFF. The DNA for the CDR3 is TGTGCCAGCAGCGTAGCCCCTACTAGCGGGAGTCCCTCCGGGTACAATGAGCAGTTCTTC.